A single sample is the source of the 5 T cell receptor beta chains below, sequenced in a study of OX40 agonist ivuxolimab in advanced cancers. Produced via immunoSEQ multiplex PCR; TCRdb's table is partial and in-frame only. The sample has around 72,000 clones, 75% to 85% seen once; the top ten hold less than 9.5%. Material: CD4+ or CD8+ T cells sorted from blood, obtained in a trial of the OX40 agonist ivuxolimab. Source of these receptors: an adult with an advanced solid tumor such as melanoma, head and neck, liver or kidney cancer.

The chain joins TRBV6-5 to TRBJ1-2; tentatively, D is TRBD1 (6 bases). The CDR3 consists of 15 residues. V dropped 5 bases and J dropped 1 base, with 14 bases sitting between them. Germline CDR1 is MNHEY and CDR2 is SVGAGI. CDR3 nucleotides: TGTGCCAGCAGTCCGGACAGCCAATATAACTATGGCTACACCTTC. Translated, it gives CASSPDSQYNYGYTF.

The chain joins TRBV19 to TRBJ1-3; no reliable D call. Germline lookup yields CDR1 LNHDA and CDR2 SQIVND (reference sequence). The CDR3 runs 12 residues. V was cut by 7 bases and J by 2 bases, with 6 bases left in between. CDR3 coding DNA: TGTGCCAGTACCCCGCCTGGAAACACCATATATTTT. Residues: CASTPPGNTIYF.

V is TRBV14 and J is TRBJ1-1; D is ambiguous. The CDR3 extends over 15 amino acids. Germline V lookup: CDR1 SGHDN, CDR2 FVKESK. V was shortened by 1 base and J by 1 base, with 10 bases between the two germline ends. The CDR3 coding sequence is TGTGCCAGCAGCCAAGGGACCTTTGGGAACACTGAAGCTTTCTTT. It translates to CASSQGTFGNTEAFF.

V and J are TRBV19 and TRBJ1-1; 7 bases are shared with TRBD1. The CDR3 has 13 amino acids. Germline assignment: CDR1 LNHDA and CDR2 SQIVND (reference sequence). The V segment lost 4 bases and the J segment 4 bases; nucleotides outside the gene matches: 3. The CDR3 sequence is CASSKRGLTEAFF. As DNA, the CDR3 is TGTGCCAGTAGTAAGAGGGGGCTCACTGAAGCTTTCTTT.

This clone came up a few times. The rearrangement links TRBV6-5 to TRBJ1-2; possible D gene TRBD1, 6 bases. The CDR3 is made up of 15 amino acids. The germline V and J ends were trimmed by 2 bases and 7 bases, with 17 bases remaining between them. CDR1 is MNHEY, CDR2 SVGAGI, per germline. CDR3 nucleotides: TGTGCCAGCAGTTACCGAACCCGGGGGCGAGGTGGCTACACCTTC. Its translation is CASSYRTRGRGGYTF.